The clone carrying this T cell receptor (beta chain) was seen more than once but under ten times. The data belong to a study of technical replicates of blood from a few donors. Method: immunoSEQ multiplex PCR; TCRdb's copy keeps in-frame clones and lacks some. The sample holds 17,000 or so clones, about 89% seen once. Germline assignment: CDR1 SNHLY and CDR2 FYNNEI. V shed 5 bases, J shed 5 bases, and the junction held 6 bases outside the gene matches. The CDR3 covers 14 residues. The sample consisted of PBMCs. The receptor's source is a human donor in good health. The J gene is TRBJ1-1, the V gene TRBV2; TRBD1 agrees at 9 bases. CDR3 sequence reads: CASSPTGGATEAFF. The CDR3 bases are TGTGCCAGCAGTCCTACAGGGGGCGCGACTGAAGCTTTCTTT. Complete variable domain (other parts from reference TRBV2 and TRBJ1-1): EPEVTQTPSHQVTQMGQEVILRCVPISNHLYFYWYRQILGQKVEFLVSFYNNEISEKSEIFDDQFSVERPDGSNFTLKIRSTKLEDSAMYFCASSPTGGATEAFFGQGTRLTVV.